The 7 T cell receptor beta chains below all came from one sample that was sequenced in a study of cytomegalovirus exposure and HLA in healthy donors. The PCR ran on 60 Vbeta and 13 Jbeta primers. Data came from immunoSEQ multiplex PCR; TCRdb stores just in-frame clones and leaves some out. The sample holds approximately 90,000 clones, less than 85% seen once. The sequenced sample was PBMCs. The receptors come from a middle-aged man in good health and CMV-seropositive.

The chain recombines TRBV25-1 with TRBJ1-4, with D maybe TRBD1 (5 bases). This CDR3 region has 16 residues. The V end was cut by 4 bases, the J end by 0 bases, with 12 bases between. The V gene's germline CDR1 is MGHDK and CDR2 SYGVNS. The CDR3 DNA sequence: TGTGCCAGCAGTGCAACGGGAGGGGCAACTAATGAAAAACTGTTTTTT. Translating it yields CASSATGGATNEKLFF.

This sequence joins TRBV11-3 and TRBJ1-1; the D is unclear. Germline V lookup: CDR1 SGHNT, CDR2 YENEEA. This CDR3 comprises 14 residues. The ends were cut back, 5 bases at V and 2 bases at J, with 12 bases in the middle. This CDR3 reads CASSPRRVNTEAFF. The DNA of the CDR3 is TGTGCCAGCAGCCCCAGGCGGGTAAACACTGAAGCTTTCTTT.

The V gene is TRBV19, the J gene TRBJ2-5; D is ambiguous. V shed 4 bases and J shed 5 bases, with 14 bases lying between them. The CDR3 has 14 residues. CDR1 is LNHDA, CDR2 SQIVND, per germline (reference sequence). In DNA form, the CDR3 reads TGTGCCAGTAGTACCGCCAGCACGGGTGAGACCCAGTACTTC. Protein sequence: CASSTASTGETQYF.

The gene calls are TRBV7-4 and TRBJ1-5; tentatively, D is TRBD1 (6 bases). This CDR3 contains 14 residues. The V gene's germline CDR1 is SGHVT and CDR2 SQSDAQ. Trimming stripped 4 bases from V and 5 bases from J, with 12 bases between. The CDR3 DNA is TGTGCCAGCAGCTCCAGGGGTTGGGATCAGCCCCAGCATTTT. It translates to CASSSRGWDQPQHF.

The chain couples TRBV7-2 to TRBJ1-6; 7 nucleotides match TRBD1. CDR1 is SGHTA, CDR2 FQGNSA, per germline. V was clipped by 2 bases and J by 9 bases; unmatched bases: 10. This CDR3 is 16 amino acids long. The CDR3 loop reads CASSLRGGSGGSPLHF. CDR3 DNA: TGTGCCAGCAGCTTACGGGGTGGGTCAGGGGGTTCACCCCTCCACTTT.

This sequence joins TRBV5-1 and TRBJ1-2; maybe TRBD1 (5 bases). The V end was cut by 7 bases, the J end by 2 bases, with 18 bases between. This CDR3 is 15 amino acids long. Germline CDR1 SGHRS, CDR2 YFSETQ. The CDR3 DNA follows: TGCGCCAGCGGGGCGCAGACTGCAGGAAACTATGGCTACACCTTC. This gives the protein CASGAQTAGNYGYTF.

This clone was seen just once. This chain links TRBV6-1 with TRBJ2-7; D not certain. Germline V gene data show CDR1 as MNHNS and CDR2 as SASEGT. The CDR3 loop spans 11 amino acids. V was trimmed by 4 bases and J by 5 bases, leaving 6 bases between them. The CDR3 nucleotides are TGTGCCAGCAGTGTCACACACGAGCAGTACTTC. Its translation is CASSVTHEQYF.